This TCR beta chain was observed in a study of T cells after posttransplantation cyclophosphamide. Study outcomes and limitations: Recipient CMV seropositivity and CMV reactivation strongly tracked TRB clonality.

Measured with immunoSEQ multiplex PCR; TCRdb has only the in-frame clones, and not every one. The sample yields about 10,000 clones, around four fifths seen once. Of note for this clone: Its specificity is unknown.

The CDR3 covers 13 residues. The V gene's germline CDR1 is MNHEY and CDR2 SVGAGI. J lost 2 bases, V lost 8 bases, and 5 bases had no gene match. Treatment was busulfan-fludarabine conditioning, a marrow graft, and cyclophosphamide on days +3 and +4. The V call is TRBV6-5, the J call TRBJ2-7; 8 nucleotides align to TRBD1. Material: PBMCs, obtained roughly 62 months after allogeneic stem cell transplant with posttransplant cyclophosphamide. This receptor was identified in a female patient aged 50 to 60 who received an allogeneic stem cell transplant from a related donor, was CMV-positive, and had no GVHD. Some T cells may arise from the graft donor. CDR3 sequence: CASSGTGTYEQYF. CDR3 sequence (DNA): TGTGCCAGCTCCGGGACAGGCACCTACGAGCAGTACTTC.